This is a list of T cell receptor beta chains from one sample in a study of blood T cell repertoires in COVID-19. Clones were read by immunoSEQ multiplex PCR, and TCRdb kept only the in-frame ones, dropping some. The sample includes 250,000 to 300,000 clones, approximately 88% of them seen just once. The sequenced sample consisted of peripheral blood. The receptor source for this set is a woman aged 70-85 years with COVID-19, enrolled during active disease. CDR3s include the opening cysteine and the closing phenylalanine or tryptophan. D genes are given only for firm matches. Only part of the rows carry a size: once, few, many, or a class if the clone is expanded.

CDR3 | DNA | V | size | J | D
CAWRRTSGIYEQYF | TGTGCCTGGCGTAGGACTAGCGGAATCTACGAGCAGTACTTC | TRBV30 | - | TRBJ2-7 | TRBD2
CASSVSGNEQFF | TGTGCCAGCAGCGTATCGGGCAATGAGCAGTTCTTC | TRBV9 | - | TRBJ2-1 | -
CASSSPSRDRGFYF | TGTGCCAGCAGCTCTCCCTCCCGGGACAGGGGGTTCTACTTC | TRBV7-2 | once | TRBJ2-4 | TRBD1
CASNRRNSPLHF | TGTGCCAGCAACAGACGAAATTCACCCCTCCACTTT | TRBV6-5 | - | TRBJ1-6 | -
CASSRFNRDRQTYEQYF | TGTGCCAGCAGTCGATTTAACCGGGACAGACAGACCTACGAGCAGTACTTC | TRBV6-6 | once | TRBJ2-7 | TRBD1
CASRYSTTGLTGPISYEQYF | TGTGCCAGCAGATACTCAACGACGGGGTTGACAGGGCCAATTTCCTACGAGCAGTACTTC | TRBV6-2/TRBV6-3 | - | TRBJ2-7 | TRBD1
CSVVDGLNQPQHF | TGCAGCGTTGTGGACGGACTAAATCAGCCCCAGCATTTT | TRBV29-1 | - | TRBJ1-5 | -
CASSFYTGELFF | TGTGCCAGCAGTTTCTATACCGGGGAGCTGTTTTTT | TRBV12-3/TRBV12-4 | - | TRBJ2-2 | -
CASSIRTGQDGSGANVLTF | TGTGCCAGCAGTATACGGACAGGCCAGGACGGTTCTGGGGCCAACGTCCTGACTTTC | TRBV28 | few | TRBJ2-6 | TRBD1
CASSSSSFYEQYF | TGTGCCAGCAGTTCATCGTCCTTCTACGAGCAGTACTTC | TRBV27 | - | TRBJ2-7 | -
CASSSGLVSTEQYF | TGTGCCAGCAGCTCCGGACTAGTGTCGACCGAGCAGTACTTC | TRBV5-4 | - | TRBJ2-7 | TRBD2
CASTPGQSTDTQYF | TGTGCCAGTACCCCGGGACAGAGCACAGATACGCAGTATTTT | TRBV19 | - | TRBJ2-3 | TRBD1
CASSTSQGIETGELFF | TGTGCCAGCAGTACTTCCCAGGGGATTGAGACCGGGGAGCTGTTTTTT | TRBV6-6 | - | TRBJ2-2 | -
CASSFRDIGNTEAFF | TGTGCCAGCAGTTTCCGGGACATTGGGAACACTGAAGCTTTCTTT | TRBV28 | - | TRBJ1-1 | -
CASTRTGNSPLHF | TGTGCCAGCACTCGGACAGGCAATTCACCCCTCCACTTT | TRBV3-1/TRBV3-2 | - | TRBJ1-6 | TRBD1
CAITSGRFTGELFF | TGTGCCATCACGAGCGGGAGGTTTACCGGGGAGCTGTTTTTT | TRBV10-3 | - | TRBJ2-2 | TRBD2
CASSPTGGYEQYF | TGTGCCAGCAGTCCGACAGGGGGCTACGAGCAGTACTTC | TRBV28 | - | TRBJ2-7 | TRBD1
CASSPMQGQSGKLFF | TGTGCCAGCAGCCCAATGCAGGGACAGTCGGGGAAACTGTTTTTT | TRBV7-2 | - | TRBJ1-4 | TRBD1
CASSRGGQLSNTGELFF | TGTGCCAGCAGCCGGGGGGGACAACTTTCGAACACCGGGGAGCTGTTTTTT | TRBV5-6 | - | TRBJ2-2 | TRBD2
CASSLTGQGANTEAFF | TGTGCCAGCAGCCTTACCGGACAGGGGGCAAACACTGAAGCTTTCTTT | TRBV27 | - | TRBJ1-1 | TRBD1
CASSYRLAGSIDEQFF | TGTGCCAGCAGCTACCGACTAGCGGGATCTATCGATGAGCAGTTCTTC | TRBV5-4 | - | TRBJ2-1 | TRBD2
CATRGRVHRNTEAFF | TGTGCCACCAGGGGGAGGGTCCACCGGAACACTGAAGCTTTCTTT | TRBV27 | - | TRBJ1-1 | TRBD1
CASSVGLAGNYNEQFF | TGTGCCAGCAGCGTAGGACTAGCCGGCAACTACAATGAGCAGTTCTTC | TRBV9 | - | TRBJ2-1 | TRBD2
CSASARLAGYNEQFF | TGCAGTGCTAGTGCGCGACTAGCGGGTTACAATGAGCAGTTCTTC | TRBV20-1 | - | TRBJ2-1 | TRBD2
CASSPYTGTGSSPLHF | TGTGCCAGCAGCCCGTATACCGGGACAGGGTCCTCACCCCTCCACTTT | TRBV7-9 | - | TRBJ1-6 | TRBD1
CASSETSGRGNEQFF | TGTGCCAGCAGCGAGACTAGCGGGAGGGGCAATGAGCAGTTCTTC | TRBV7-3 | few | TRBJ2-1 | TRBD2
CASSDSPVPYF | TGTGCCAGCAGTGACAGCCCGGTTCCGTACTTC | TRBV12-3/TRBV12-4 | - | TRBJ2-7 | -
CASSRDRARYGYTF | TGTGCCAGCAGCCGGGACAGGGCGAGATATGGCTACACCTTC | TRBV6-5 | - | TRBJ1-2 | TRBD1
CASSSTRSEQFF | TGTGCCAGCAGTTCAACTAGGAGTGAGCAGTTCTTC | TRBV28 | few | TRBJ2-1 | -
CSVGVGGGNTGELFF | TGCAGCGTTGGGGTTGGGGGCGGTAACACCGGGGAGCTGTTTTTT | TRBV29-1 | - | TRBJ2-2 | -
CASSQDMGEGYEQYF | TGTGCCAGCAGCCAAGATATGGGGGAGGGCTACGAGCAGTACTTC | TRBV3-1/TRBV3-2 | - | TRBJ2-7 | TRBD2
CASSKDCRKPSNYGYTF | TGTGCCAGCAGCAAAGATTGCAGGAAGCCGTCTAACTATGGCTACACCTTC | TRBV21-1 | - | TRBJ1-2 | -
CASSRTGGITDSPLHF | TGTGCCAGCAGTCGGACAGGGGGCATTACGGATTCACCCCTCCACTTT | TRBV28 | - | TRBJ1-6 | TRBD1
CASSTTGGTEAFF | TGTGCCAGCTCAACTACAGGGGGCACTGAAGCTTTCTTT | TRBV18 | - | TRBJ1-1 | TRBD1
CASSTRPGQGATQYF | TGTGCCAGCAGCACACGCCCGGGACAGGGAGCGACCCAGTACTTC | TRBV5-4 | - | TRBJ2-5 | TRBD1
CASSLGLNNEQFF | TGTGCCAGCAGCTTAGGACTGAACAATGAGCAGTTCTTC | TRBV11-2 | - | TRBJ2-1 | -
CASRKSTGRNTEAFF | TGTGCCAGTAGGAAATCGACAGGGAGGAACACTGAAGCTTTCTTT | TRBV19 | - | TRBJ1-1 | TRBD1
CASSWVDRANTEAFF | TGTGCCAGCAGCTGGGTAGACAGGGCGAACACTGAAGCTTTCTTT | TRBV5-6 | - | TRBJ1-1 | TRBD1
CASSPWTSGMGNEQFF | TGTGCCAGCTCACCCTGGACTAGCGGGATGGGCAATGAGCAGTTCTTC | TRBV18 | once | TRBJ2-1 | TRBD2
CAWSVWVGDQPQHF | TGTGCCTGGAGTGTATGGGTAGGAGATCAGCCCCAGCATTTT | TRBV30 | - | TRBJ1-5 | -
CASRTGCNEQFF | TGTGCAAGTCGTACAGGGTGCAATGAGCAGTTCTTC | TRBV12-2 | - | TRBJ2-1 | -
CASSPRNGDRGHYEQYF | TGCGCCAGCAGCCCGAGAAACGGTGACAGGGGGCACTACGAGCAGTACTTC | TRBV5-1 | - | TRBJ2-7 | TRBD1
CASSADWNQETQYF | TGCGCCAGCAGCGCAGACTGGAACCAAGAGACCCAGTACTTC | TRBV5-1 | - | TRBJ2-5 | -
CASSRGLDYGYTF | TGTGCCAGCTCACGGGGCCTAGACTATGGCTACACCTTC | TRBV18 | - | TRBJ1-2 | -
CASSLTAGQGGYTF | TGTGCCAGCAGCTTAACCGCCGGACAGGGTGGCTACACCTTC | TRBV7-3 | - | TRBJ1-2 | TRBD1
CATSESGGEETQYF | TGTGCCACCAGTGAGTCAGGGGGAGAAGAGACCCAGTACTTC | TRBV24-1 | once | TRBJ2-5 | TRBD1
CASSPVTGANNSPLHF | TGTGCCAGCAGCCCAGTGACAGGTGCAAATAATTCACCCCTCCACTTT | TRBV7-8 | - | TRBJ1-6 | -
CASSLAVAGGLLDNEQFF | TGTGCCAGCAGCTTGGCTGTAGCGGGAGGGCTTTTGGACAATGAGCAGTTCTTC | TRBV5-4 | - | TRBJ2-1 | TRBD2
CATSRGGKAGNTIYF | TGTGCCACCAGCAGAGGAGGTAAAGCTGGAAACACCATATATTTT | TRBV15 | once | TRBJ1-3 | -
CASSHNPGPTGETQYF | TGTGCCAGCAGCCATAACCCCGGCCCCACGGGTGAGACCCAGTACTTC | TRBV28 | - | TRBJ2-5 | -
CASSHPEVTNYGYTF | TGTGCCAGCAGCCATCCGGAGGTAACTAACTATGGCTACACCTTC | TRBV4-2 | - | TRBJ1-2 | -
CASSPFRDSREAFF | TGTGCCAGCTCACCTTTCCGGGACAGCCGTGAAGCTTTCTTT | TRBV18 | - | TRBJ1-1 | TRBD1
CASRTQTATGDTQYF | TGTGCCAGCAGAACTCAGACCGCTACAGGGGATACGCAGTATTTT | TRBV28 | - | TRBJ2-3 | -
CASSRRDRNTEAFF | TGTGCCAGCAGCCGGAGGGACAGGAACACTGAAGCTTTCTTT | TRBV4-2 | - | TRBJ1-1 | TRBD1
CASRSGSAYEQYF | TGCGCCAGCAGGAGCGGGAGTGCCTACGAGCAGTACTTC | TRBV5-1 | once | TRBJ2-7 | TRBD2
CASSIGQIEKLFF | TGTGCCAGTAGTATAGGACAGATTGAAAAACTGTTTTTT | TRBV19 | - | TRBJ1-4 | -
CASSQSGRYQETQYF | TGCGCCAGCAGCCAAAGCGGGAGGTATCAAGAGACCCAGTACTTC | TRBV4-3 | - | TRBJ2-5 | TRBD2
CASSFGTGGNQPQHF | TGTGCCAGCAGTTTCGGGACAGGAGGCAATCAGCCCCAGCATTTT | TRBV6-6 | - | TRBJ1-5 | TRBD1
CASSQTVGRANYEQYF | TGCGCCAGCAGCCAAACCGTTGGGCGGGCAAACTACGAGCAGTACTTC | TRBV4-3 | - | TRBJ2-7 | -